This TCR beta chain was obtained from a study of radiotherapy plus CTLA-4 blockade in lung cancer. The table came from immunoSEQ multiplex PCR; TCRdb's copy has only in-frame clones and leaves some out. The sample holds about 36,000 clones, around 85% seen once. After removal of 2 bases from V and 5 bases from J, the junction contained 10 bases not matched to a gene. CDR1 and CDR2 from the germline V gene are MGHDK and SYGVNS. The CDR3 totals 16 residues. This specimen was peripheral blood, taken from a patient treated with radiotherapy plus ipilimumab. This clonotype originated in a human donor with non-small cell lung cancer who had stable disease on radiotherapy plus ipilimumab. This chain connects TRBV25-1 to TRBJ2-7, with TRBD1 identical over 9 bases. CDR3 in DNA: TGTGCCAGCAGTGAAATAGGAACAGGGGGCAAACACGAGCAGTACTTC. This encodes CASSEIGTGGKHEQYF.